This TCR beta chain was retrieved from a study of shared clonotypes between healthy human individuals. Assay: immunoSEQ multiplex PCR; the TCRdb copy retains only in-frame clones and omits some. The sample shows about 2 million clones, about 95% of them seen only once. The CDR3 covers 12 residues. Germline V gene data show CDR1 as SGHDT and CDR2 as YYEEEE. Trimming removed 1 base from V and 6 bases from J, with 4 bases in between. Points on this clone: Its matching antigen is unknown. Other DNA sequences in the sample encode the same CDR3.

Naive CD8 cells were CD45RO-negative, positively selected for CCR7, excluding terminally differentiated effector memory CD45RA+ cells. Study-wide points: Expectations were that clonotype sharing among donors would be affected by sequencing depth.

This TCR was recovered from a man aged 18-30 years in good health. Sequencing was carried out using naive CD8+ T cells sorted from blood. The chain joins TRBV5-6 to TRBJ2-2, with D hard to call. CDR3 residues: CASSLRSGELFF. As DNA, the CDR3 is TGTGCCAGCAGCTTGCGATCCGGGGAGCTGTTTTTT.